The 3 T cell receptor beta chains below all came from one sample that was sequenced in a study of blood T cell repertoires in COVID-19. The repertoire was sequenced with immunoSEQ multiplex PCR; TCRdb's copy has only in-frame clones and lacks some. The top ten clones hold over 6% of a sample with around 210,000 clones, about four fifths of them seen once. Source material: peripheral blood. The receptors were sampled from a woman over 75 with COVID-19, enrolled during active disease.

This clone has just one count. The chain is built from TRBV7-8 and TRBJ1-5; D unresolved. The CDR3 length is 13 residues. Germline-derived CDR1 and CDR2 are SGHVS and FQNEAQ. V lost 1 base to trimming and J lost 7 bases, with 8 bases between them. In DNA, the CDR3 is TGTGCCAGCAGCTTAGAACAGCGGCAGCCCCAGCATTTT. It specifies CASSLEQRQPQHF.

The V gene is TRBV27, the J gene TRBJ2-2, with D maybe TRBD2 (5 bases). Germline lookup yields CDR1 MNHEY and CDR2 SMNVEV (reference sequence). There are 16 residues in the CDR3. The germline V and J ends were trimmed by 2 bases and 6 bases, with 16 bases remaining between them. The CDR3 here is CASSLGGNGKAGELFF. In nucleotides, the CDR3 is TGTGCCAGCAGTTTAGGAGGTAATGGTAAGGCCGGGGAGCTGTTTTTT.

V and J are TRBV9 and TRBJ1-1; D ambiguous. The CDR3 totals 13 residues. Germline V gene sequence: CDR1 SGDLS, CDR2 YYNGEE. The ends were cut back, 0 bases at V and 5 bases at J, with 8 bases in the middle. CDR3 in amino acids: CASSVALRTEAFF. The DNA of the CDR3 is TGTGCCAGCAGCGTAGCTCTCCGGACTGAAGCTTTCTTT.